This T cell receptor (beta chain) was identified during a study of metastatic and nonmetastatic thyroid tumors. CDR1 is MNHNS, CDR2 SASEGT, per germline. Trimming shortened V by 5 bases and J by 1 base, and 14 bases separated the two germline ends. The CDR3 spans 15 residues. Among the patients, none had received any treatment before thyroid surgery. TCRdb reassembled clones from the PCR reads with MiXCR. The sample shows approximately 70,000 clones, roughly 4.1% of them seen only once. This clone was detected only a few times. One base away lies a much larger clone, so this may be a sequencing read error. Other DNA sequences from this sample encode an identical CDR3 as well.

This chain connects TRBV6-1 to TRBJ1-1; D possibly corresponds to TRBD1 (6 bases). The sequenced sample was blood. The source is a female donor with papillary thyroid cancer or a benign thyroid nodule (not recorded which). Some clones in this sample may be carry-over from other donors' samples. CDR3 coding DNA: TGTGCCAGCAGTAAACAGGGAGCCGCGAACACTGAAGCTTTCTTT. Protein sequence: CASSKQGAANTEAFF.